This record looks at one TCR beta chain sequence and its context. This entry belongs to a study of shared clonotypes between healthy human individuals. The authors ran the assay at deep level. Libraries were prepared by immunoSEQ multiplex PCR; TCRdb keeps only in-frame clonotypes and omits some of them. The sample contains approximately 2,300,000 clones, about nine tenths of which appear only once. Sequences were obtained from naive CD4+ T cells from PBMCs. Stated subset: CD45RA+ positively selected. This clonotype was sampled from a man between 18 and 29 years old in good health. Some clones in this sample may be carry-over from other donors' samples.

CDR3 in DNA: TGTGCCTGGAGTGCAGCAGGGGTAGGCTATGGCTACACCTTC. This sequence encodes CAWSAAGVGYGYTF. The chain joins TRBV30 to TRBJ1-2; D might be TRBD1 (6 bases). The CDR3 totals 14 residues. The germline V gene encodes CDR1 GTSNPN and CDR2 SVGIG (reference sequence). V shed 1 base and J shed 4 bases, with 13 bases lying between them.